The 21 T cell receptor beta chains presented below share a single source sample, sequenced in a study of cytomegalovirus exposure and HLA in healthy donors. The table came from immunoSEQ multiplex PCR; TCRdb's copy has only in-frame clones and leaves some out. Of 150,000 to 250,000 clones listed, 80% to 90% are singletons. Material: PBMCs. The receptors come from a woman aged 30 to 39 in good health and CMV-seropositive.

The chain links TRBV27 to TRBJ1-5; D might be TRBD1 (6 bases). The germline CDR1 and CDR2 sequences are MNHEY and SMNVEV (reference sequence). Trimming left V 10 bases short and J 1 base short, with 17 bases between. This CDR3 has 15 residues. CDR3 coding DNA: TGTGCCATAGGACAGAGCGGGGGAAGCAATCAGCCCCAGCATTTT. It specifies CAIGQSGGSNQPQHF.

CDR3 nucleotides: TGTGCCTGGAGTGTAAGGACTAGCGGGACCTCTTCCGATACGCAGTATTTT. Its protein product is CAWSVRTSGTSSDTQYF. V is TRBV30 and J is TRBJ2-3, with 12 bases that match TRBD2. Losses at the gene ends were 0 bases for V and 6 bases for J; bases not matched to a gene: 10. This CDR3 region has 17 residues. CDR1 and CDR2 from the germline V gene are GTSNPN and SVGIG (reference sequence).

V is TRBV4-1 and J is TRBJ1-4; 12 bases align to TRBD1. The trim removed 0 bases at V and 7 bases at J, leaving 12 bases unmatched. The CDR3 length is 19 residues. From germline, CDR1 is MGHRA and CDR2 YSYEKL. The CDR3 DNA is TGCGCCAGCAGCCAAGAGACGGGACAGGGGGCTTCTCGGGGTGAAAAACTGTTTTTT. Translation: CASSQETGQGASRGEKLFF.

The V and J genes are TRBV2 and TRBJ2-7, with 9 bases lining up with TRBD1. CDR1 and CDR2 (germline): SNHLY, FYNNEI. CDR3 size: 13 residues. V dropped 3 bases and J dropped 5; count of bases not matched to a gene: 2. The CDR3 DNA is TGTGCCAGCAGTGACCGGACAGGGGACGAGCAGTACTTC. Its translation: CASSDRTGDEQYF.

The rearrangement uses TRBV6-1 and TRBJ2-7; TRBD1 matches at 9 bases. Germline loops: CDR1 MNHNS, CDR2 SASEGT. This CDR3 has 15 amino acids. Unmatched junction bases numbered 8, after V lost 8 bases and J lost 0 bases. The CDR3 loop is CASWTGASYSYEQYF. As DNA, the CDR3 is TGTGCCAGCTGGACAGGGGCGAGTTACTCCTACGAGCAGTACTTC.

The DNA for the CDR3 is TGTGCCAGCAGCGTAGAGGAACCGGAGGGCCAAGAGACCCAGTACTTC. As protein: CASSVEEPEGQETQYF. This chain uses TRBV9 with TRBJ2-5; a weak D match, TRBD2 (6 bases). Trimming took 0 bases from V and 1 from J, leaving 13 bases between them. Germline CDR1 reads SGDLS; CDR2 reads YYNGEE. The CDR3 is 16 amino acids.

The rearrangement joins TRBV27 to TRBJ2-5; D is uncertain. This CDR3 region has 13 residues. The V and J ends lost 1 base and 5 bases respectively, with 8 bases between them. Germline V lookup: CDR1 MNHEY, CDR2 SMNVEV (reference sequence). The CDR3 DNA reads TGTGCCAGCAGTTTATACCTCGGGGAGACCCAGTACTTC. Encoded protein: CASSLYLGETQYF.

This clone was detected once. V and J are TRBV18 and TRBJ2-7; D uncertain. This CDR3 is 14 amino acids long. V was clipped by 1 base and J by 5 bases, with 12 bases between them. Germline CDR1 is KGHSH and CDR2 is LQKENI. The chain's CDR3 is CASSPQRSQNEQYF. CDR3 nucleotides: TGTGCCAGCTCACCACAGAGGTCCCAAAACGAGCAGTACTTC.

Here the CDR3 reads CSAVLEFGEQYF. CDR3 DNA: TGCAGCGCGGTTTTAGAATTCGGCGAGCAGTACTTC. The chain joins TRBV29-1 to TRBJ2-7, with no clear D. This CDR3 has 12 amino acids. CDR1 and CDR2 (germline): SQVTM, ANQGSEA. V lost 7 bases and J 6 bases, leaving 16 bases between the germline ends.

The V call is TRBV9, the J call TRBJ2-3, with 7 bases aligning to TRBD1. J was trimmed by 3 bases and V by 3 bases; bases with no gene match: 4. Per the germline V gene, CDR1 is SGDLS and CDR2 is YYNGEE. CDR3 length equals 14 residues. The DNA for the CDR3 is TGTGCCAGCAGCGACGGACAGGCTACAGATACGCAGTATTTT. Protein product: CASSDGQATDTQYF.

This chain connects TRBV11-2 to TRBJ2-7; D is perhaps TRBD1 (5 bases). The CDR3 sequence is 16 residues long. The V gene lost 2 bases and the J gene lost 4 bases, with 18 bases spanning the gap. The germline V gene encodes CDR1 SGHAT and CDR2 FQNNGV. Here the CDR3 DNA reads TGTGCCAGCAGCTTATTATTCGGCAATAGGGGATACGAGCAGTACTTC. Protein product: CASSLLFGNRGYEQYF.

The chain carries TRBV2 and TRBJ2-3; 9 nucleotides align to TRBD2. The trim removed 4 bases at V and 2 bases at J, leaving 13 bases unmatched. Germline CDR1 is SNHLY and CDR2 is FYNNEI. The CDR3 consists of 18 residues. The CDR3 DNA sequence: TGTGCCAGCAGTGTAGGTAGCGGGAGATTTTCAGACACAGATACGCAGTATTTT. Protein sequence: CASSVGSGRFSDTDTQYF.

V and J are TRBV7-9 and TRBJ2-7, with 13 positions matching TRBD2. The trim removed 4 bases at V and 5 bases at J, leaving 2 bases unmatched. This CDR3 has 14 amino acids. Germline V CDR1 and CDR2: SEHNR, FQNEAQ (reference sequence). DNA for the CDR3: TGTGCCAGCAGCTCGGGGACTAGCGGGGACGAGCAGTACTTC. Translation gives CASSSGTSGDEQYF.

This sequence joins TRBV12-5 and TRBJ2-5; D ambiguous. Germline V CDR1 and CDR2: LGHNT, FRNRAP. This CDR3 spans 14 amino acids. V was shortened by 4 bases and J by 1 base, with 10 bases between the two germline ends. The CDR3: CASGSHYFQETQYF. The CDR3 bases are TGTGCTAGTGGTTCTCACTACTTCCAAGAGACCCAGTACTTC.

The chain carries TRBV6-5 and TRBJ1-2; 8 bases are shared with TRBD1. Germline CDR1 and CDR2: MNHEY and SVGAGI. The CDR3 has 13 amino acids. The V segment lost 2 bases and the J segment 5 bases; nucleotides outside the gene matches: 1. In DNA, the CDR3 is TGTGCCAGCAGTTACGACAGGGGTTATGGCTACACCTTC. Encoded protein: CASSYDRGYGYTF.

This chain connects TRBV29-1 to TRBJ1-5; maybe TRBD1 (5 bases). Trimming removed 7 bases at V and 5 bases at J, with 12 bases between. Germline assignment: CDR1 SQVTM and CDR2 ANQGSEA. The CDR3 covers 12 residues. CDR3 sequence reads: CSAGTGDQPQHF. CDR3 nucleotides: TGCAGCGCAGGCACGGGGGATCAGCCCCAGCATTTT. The complete variable domain, with remaining parts taken from reference TRBV29-1 and TRBJ1-5, reads SAVISQKPSRDICQRGTSLTIQCQVDSQVTMMFWYRQQPGQSLTLIATANQGSEATYESGFVIDKFPISRPNLTFSTLTVSNMSPEDSSIYLCSAGTGDQPQHFGDGTRLSIL.

V usage is TRBV9 and J usage is TRBJ2-1; 11 bases line up with TRBD2. The J segment lost 3 bases and the V segment lost 3 bases, leaving 8 bases of the junction unmatched. The CDR3 is 17 residues long. Germline V gene data show CDR1 as SGDLS and CDR2 as YYNGEE. In nucleotides, the CDR3 is TGTGCCAGCAGCGCCCAAACCGGGACTAGCGGCTACAATGAGCAGTTCTTC. This gives the protein CASSAQTGTSGYNEQFF.

The CDR3 nucleotides are TGCGCCAGCAGCTCTTCCGCAACTAATGAAAAACTGTTTTTT. This gives the protein CASSSSATNEKLFF. J is TRBJ1-4 and V is TRBV5-1; D remains ambiguous. The length of the CDR3 is 14 residues. Trimming cost V 3 bases and J 0 bases, with 6 bases left between them. Per germline, CDR1 SGHRS and CDR2 YFSETQ. Full variable domain (rest looked up from reference TRBV5-1 and TRBJ1-4): KAGVTQTPRYLIKTRGQQVTLSCSPISGHRSVSWYQQTPGQGLQFLFEYFSETQRNKGNFPGRFSGRQFSNSRSEMNVSTLELGDSALYLCASSSSATNEKLFFGSGTQLSVL.

The chain combines TRBV7-8 with TRBJ2-1; the match to TRBD2 covers 10 bases. CDR3 length equals 17 residues. V dropped 5 bases and J dropped 6; count of bases not matched to a gene: 13. CDR1 SGHVS and CDR2 FQNEAQ come from the germline V gene. As DNA, the CDR3 is TGTGCCAGCAGCCCCCAGCCGACTAGCGGGTGGTCCAATGAGCAGTTCTTC. Its protein is CASSPQPTSGWSNEQFF.

This rearrangement joins TRBV20-1 to TRBJ2-7, with D tentatively TRBD2 (5 bases). Germline V gene lookup returns CDR1 DFQATT and CDR2 SNEGSKA (reference sequence). V gave up 2 bases and J gave up 4 bases, with 6 bases separating them. This CDR3 is built from 11 residues. CDR3: CSARSGYEQYF. CDR3 coding DNA: TGCAGTGCTAGATCGGGGTACGAGCAGTACTTC.

The chain employs TRBV29-1 and TRBJ2-5; 8 bases are shared with TRBD2. Per germline, CDR1 SQVTM and CDR2 ANQGSEA. This CDR3 is built from 13 residues. Trimming cost V 7 bases and J 3 bases; bases outside gene matches: 7. For the CDR3, the DNA is TGCAGCGGGACCCACGGGGGGGAAGAGACCCAGTACTTC. Translation: CSGTHGGEETQYF.